These 31 T cell receptor beta chains came from one sample sequenced in a study of identical twins (dated by TCRdb to the mid-2010s). Library construction relied on 5' RACE. The sequencer listed for this sample is Illumina HiSeq 2000. Through fastp at Q25 and MiXCR, TCRdb rebuilt clones from the public reads, retaining in-frame beta chains. Under each unique CDR3 protein, matching rows form one entry showing the most common genes and DNA. Counted in this sample were 400,000 to 550,000 distinct CDR3 sequences; about 24% of them appeared once. The ten largest make up 2.9% of the sample. The data were also submitted as part of a second study, on T cells expressing NK-cell markers.

The sequenced sample was CD4+ T cells sorted from blood. The receptors derive from a woman aged 18-35 years in good health.

Only one count was recorded for this clonotype. The V call is TRBV24-1, the J call TRBJ2-3; D uncertain. V gave up 4 bases and J gave up 3 bases, with 10 bases separating them. This CDR3 region has 14 residues. CDR1 and CDR2 (germline): KGHDR, SFDVKD. The DNA for the CDR3 is TGTGCCACCAGTGAACCAGGAAGGACAGATACGCAGTATTTT. Residues: CATSEPGRTDTQYF.

The V gene is TRBV5-1, the J gene TRBJ2-3; tentative D call: TRBD2 (6 bases). V was trimmed by 3 bases and J by 0 bases, leaving 14 bases between them. CDR3 length equals 16 residues. CDR1 is SGHRS, CDR2 YFSETQ, per germline. The DNA of the CDR3 is TGCGCCAGCAGCTCATCTAGCGCCTCTAGCACAGATACGCAGTATTTT. Its translation is CASSSSSASSTDTQYF.

This chain joins TRBV5-1 and TRBJ2-5, with 8 nucleotides matching TRBD2. There are 17 residues in the CDR3. V lost 3 bases and J lost 4; bases outside the gene matches: 14. CDR1 SGHRS and CDR2 YFSETQ come from the germline V gene. CDR3 nucleotide sequence: TGCGCCAGCAGCTCCGGGGGGCGGGGGGCCTTCCTAGAGACCCAGTACTTC. The encoded protein is CASSSGGRGAFLETQYF.

The V call is TRBV20-1, the J call TRBJ2-7, with a possible D match to TRBD2 (6 bases). Germline V gene lookup returns CDR1 DFQATT and CDR2 SNEGSKA (reference sequence). V lost 3 bases and J lost 5, with 8 bases in between. The CDR3 loop spans 11 amino acids. The CDR3 DNA is TGCAGTGCTAGCGGGAGAAACGAGCAGTACTTC. Translation: CSASGRNEQYF.

In this sample, this clonotype turned up many times. This sequence joins TRBV7-2 and TRBJ2-2; no definite D call. V shed 4 bases and J shed 7 bases, with 7 bases lying between them. The CDR3 is made up of 12 amino acids. Germline V gene lookup returns CDR1 SGHTA and CDR2 FQGNSA. This CDR3 reads CASSSGRGELFF. CDR3 coding DNA: TGTGCCAGCAGCTCTGGCCGCGGGGAGCTGTTTTTT.

The CDR3 spells CSAQKGPTNTEAFF. In nucleotides, the CDR3 is TGCAGTGCGCAAAAGGGACCAACGAACACTGAAGCTTTCTTT. The chain joins TRBV20-1 to TRBJ1-1; D is possibly TRBD1 (5 bases). Looked up from germline, CDR1 is DFQATT and CDR2 is SNEGSKA (reference sequence). The CDR3 contains 14 residues. The V gene lost 6 bases and the J gene lost 1 base, with 15 bases spanning the gap.

This clonotype was observed a few times. The V and J genes are TRBV11-1 and TRBJ2-2, with D maybe TRBD2 (5 bases). Germline V gene sequence: CDR1 SGHAT, CDR2 FQDESV (reference sequence). The CDR3 is 12 amino acids. The V end was cut by 3 bases, the J end by 10 bases, with 9 bases between. The chain's CDR3 is CASSFGGSELFF. The CDR3 nucleotides are TGTGCCAGCAGCTTTGGAGGATCGGAGCTGTTTTTT.

The sample holds many counts of this clonotype. The CDR3 here is CASSFYGYYNEQFF. Here the CDR3 DNA reads TGTGCCAGCAGCTTCTACGGGTATTACAATGAGCAGTTCTTC. The J gene is TRBJ2-1, the V gene TRBV7-2; D ambiguous. V lost 3 bases and J 4 bases, leaving 10 bases between the germline ends. Germline CDR1 is SGHTA and CDR2 is FQGNSA. This CDR3 spans 14 amino acids.

The CDR3 coding sequence is TGTGCCAGCAGCCAAGCAAGTCGTCGCTGGGGCACAGATACGCAGTATTTT. As protein: CASSQASRRWGTDTQYF. The genes are TRBV3-1 and TRBJ2-3; no reliable D call. From germline, CDR1 is LGHDT and CDR2 YNNKEL (reference sequence). The CDR3 has 17 amino acids. V was cut by 1 base and J by 1 base, with 15 bases left in between.

The V and J genes are TRBV11-2 and TRBJ1-1; D unresolved. V was clipped by 5 bases and J by 3 bases, with 13 bases between them. Germline V lookup: CDR1 SGHAT, CDR2 FQNNGV. CDR3 length: 14 amino acids. CDR3 in amino acids: CASSAQVGDTEAFF. In DNA, the CDR3 is TGTGCCAGCAGCGCTCAGGTCGGGGACACTGAAGCTTTCTTT.

This chain connects TRBV20-1 to TRBJ2-7, with TRBD2 identical over 9 bases. V shed 3 bases and J 2 bases; nucleotides not matched to a gene: 5. Germline lookup yields CDR1 DFQATT and CDR2 SNEGSKA (reference sequence). CDR3 length: 14 amino acids. The CDR3 bases are TGCAGTGCTAGTCCGACTAGCGGCACCTACGAGCAGTACTTC. This codes for CSASPTSGTYEQYF.

The V and J genes are TRBV4-3 and TRBJ2-7; TRBD2 might be the D (6 bases). In germline, CDR1 is LGHNA, CDR2 YSLEER. Trimming pared 1 base from V and 4 bases from J, leaving 8 bases between. The CDR3 has 13 residues. CDR3 bases: TGCGCCAGCAGCCAAGTCGGGGGATACGAGCAGTACTTC. Its translation is CASSQVGGYEQYF.

The chain recombines TRBV7-2 with TRBJ2-7, with TRBD2 matching over 10 bases. The ends lost 5 bases at V and 0 bases at J; junction bases unmatched: 4. There are 15 residues in the CDR3. CDR1 and CDR2 from the germline V gene are SGHTA and FQGNSA. CDR3 sequence: CASSVTSGTSYEQYF. The CDR3 coding sequence is TGTGCCAGCAGCGTAACTAGCGGGACCTCCTACGAGCAGTACTTC.

This clonotype has a handful of counts. The chain joins TRBV20-1 to TRBJ1-2, with a tentative D call TRBD1 (6 bases). V lost 4 bases, J lost 2 bases, and 8 bases lay in between. The CDR3 consists of 12 residues. Germline CDR1 reads DFQATT; CDR2 reads SNEGSKA (reference sequence). In DNA, the CDR3 is TGCAGTGCTACAGGGGAGAACTATGGCTACACCTTC. Encoded protein: CSATGENYGYTF.

This clonotype showed up just a few times. V gene TRBV20-1 combines with J gene TRBJ2-5; 8 bases align to TRBD1. V trimming: 6 bases; J trimming: 5 bases; junction bases outside the gene matches: 8. The CDR3 length is 13 residues. Per the germline V gene, CDR1 is DFQATT and CDR2 is SNEGSKA (reference sequence). The CDR3 here is CSAGPGGAETQYF. The CDR3 nucleotides are TGCAGTGCCGGGCCAGGGGGCGCGGAGACCCAGTACTTC.

This clonotype showed up just a few times. The CDR3 bases are TGCAGTGCTAGTGTCCGAGATACGCAGTATTTT. Translated, it gives CSASVRDTQYF. This chain connects TRBV20-1 to TRBJ2-3; D is unclear. The germline CDR1 and CDR2 sequences are DFQATT and SNEGSKA (reference sequence). V shed 3 bases and J shed 5 bases, with 6 bases lying between them. This CDR3 region has 11 residues.

Ten or more counts support this clonotype. The chain joins TRBV12-3 or TRBV12-4 to TRBJ2-2; TRBD2 matches at 7 bases. Trimming at V came to 10 bases and at J to 3 bases, leaving 2 bases not matched to a gene. This CDR3 is built from 12 residues. In nucleotides, the CDR3 is TGTGCCACCGGGGGGTACACCGGGGAGCTGTTTTTT. It specifies CATGGYTGELFF.

This clonotype was counted only a few times. The chain recombines TRBV6-5 with TRBJ2-1, with 9 bases identical to TRBD2. Germline-derived CDR1 and CDR2 are MNHEY and SVGAGI. V lost 1 base, J lost 8 bases, and 3 bases stayed unmatched. The CDR3 spans 14 residues. CDR3 nucleotide sequence: TGTGCCAGCAGTTACTTCCCTAGCGGGGATGAGCAGTTCTTC. This gives the protein CASSYFPSGDEQFF.

This clonotype was detected a few times. V usage is TRBV5-1 and J usage is TRBJ2-1; the D gene is possibly TRBD2 (6 bases). V was clipped by 2 bases and J by 9 bases, with 15 bases between them. This CDR3 is built from 14 residues. Germline CDR1 is SGHRS and CDR2 is YFSETQ. This CDR3 is CASSFLAGSAEQFF. CDR3 bases: TGCGCCAGCAGCTTCCTGGCGGGGTCCGCTGAGCAGTTCTTC.

This clonotype was counted many times. This rearrangement joins TRBV7-2 to TRBJ2-7; tentative D call: TRBD2 (6 bases). CDR1 and CDR2 from the germline V gene are SGHTA and FQGNSA. Trimming took off 0 bases at V and 4 bases at J, with 22 bases between the two ends. The CDR3 extends over 18 amino acids. The CDR3 nucleotides are TGTGCCAGCAGCTTAGCATATGGTAGCGGACTTCGAAAATACGAGCAGTACTTC. Amino acids: CASSLAYGSGLRKYEQYF.

This clonotype has a handful of counts. The chain joins TRBV5-1 to TRBJ1-6; 9 bases align to TRBD1. J lost 9 bases, V lost 0 bases, and 4 bases had no gene match. This CDR3 has 15 amino acids. Germline values: CDR1 SGHRS, CDR2 YFSETQ. Written as DNA, the CDR3 is TGCGCCAGCAGCTTGGTAGGGACAGGGACTTCACCCCTCCACTTT. As protein: CASSLVGTGTSPLHF.

This clonotype was detected a few times. V and J are TRBV24-1 and TRBJ2-1; D may be TRBD1 (5 bases). Looked up from germline, CDR1 is KGHDR and CDR2 is SFDVKD. The CDR3 loop spans 14 amino acids. V dropped 2 bases and J dropped 8 bases, with 12 bases sitting between them. CDR3 nucleotides: TGTGCCACCAGTGATTCAATGACAGACGATGAGCAGTTCTTC. This encodes CATSDSMTDDEQFF.

This clonotype has only a few counts. The rearrangement links TRBV3-1 to TRBJ1-2; D is undetermined. The V gene's germline CDR1 is LGHDT and CDR2 YNNKEL (reference sequence). The V and J ends lost 4 bases and 7 bases respectively, with 16 bases between them. The CDR3 runs 14 residues. The CDR3: CASSLEPGGPGYTF. CDR3 nucleotide sequence: TGTGCCAGCAGCCTCGAGCCGGGAGGACCTGGCTACACCTTC.

In this sample, this clonotype turned up a few times. The chain is built from TRBV7-8 and TRBJ2-3, with 7 bases fitting TRBD2. J gave up 6 bases and V 3 bases, and 9 bases lay outside the gene matches. Germline V gives CDR1 SGHVS, CDR2 FQNEAQ. The CDR3 spans 15 residues. This CDR3 is CASSLERTRRDTQYF. The CDR3 region has the DNA TGTGCCAGCAGCTTGGAGCGGACTAGAAGGGATACGCAGTATTTT.

The chain carries TRBV6-6 and TRBJ1-2; D is unresolved. CDR1 MNHNY and CDR2 SVGAGI come from the germline V gene (reference sequence). This CDR3 is built from 13 residues. The V and J ends lost 5 bases and 1 base respectively, with 8 bases between them. CDR3 protein: CASSLHINYGYTF. CDR3 bases: TGTGCCAGCAGTCTACACATTAACTATGGCTACACCTTC.

The table lists this clonotype with a few counts. V is TRBV11-2 and J is TRBJ2-1; 12 nucleotides agree with TRBD2. Trimming at V came to 5 bases and at J to 7 bases, leaving 9 bases not matched to a gene. This CDR3 spans 16 amino acids. Looked up from germline, CDR1 is SGHAT and CDR2 is FQNNGV. The DNA for the CDR3 is TGTGCCAGCAGCCGAAGACTAGCGGGGGTTTTTAATGAGCAGTTCTTC. Protein sequence: CASSRRLAGVFNEQFF.

The chain is built from TRBV10-3 and TRBJ1-2, with D perhaps matching TRBD1 (5 bases). The CDR3 sequence is 12 residues long. V gave up 2 bases and J gave up 7 bases, with 8 bases separating them. Germline lookup yields CDR1 ENHRY and CDR2 SYGVKD. The CDR3, as DNA: TGTGCCATCAGTGAGGGGGCAGGTGGCTACACCTTC. Its translation: CAISEGAGGYTF.

This rearrangement joins TRBV7-9 to TRBJ2-4; D might be TRBD1 (6 bases). Per the germline V gene, CDR1 is SEHNR and CDR2 is FQNEAQ (reference sequence). Trimming cost V 5 bases and J 3 bases, with 11 bases left between them. The CDR3 runs to 14 residues. CDR3 sequence: CASSMGQVKNIQYF. The CDR3 DNA sequence: TGTGCCAGCAGCATGGGACAAGTCAAAAACATTCAGTACTTC.

The chain uses TRBV12-3 or TRBV12-4 and TRBJ1-2; no definite D call. The ends were cut back, 0 bases at V and 5 bases at J, with 7 bases in the middle. This CDR3 has 13 residues. The CDR3 DNA is TGTGCCAGCAGTTTAGCGCAATATTATGGCTACACCTTC. Its protein is CASSLAQYYGYTF.

The sample holds one count of this clonotype. The V gene is TRBV27, the J gene TRBJ2-6; D is ambiguous. Trimming cost V 3 bases and J 3 bases, with 9 bases left between them. Germline-derived CDR1 and CDR2 are MNHEY and SMNVEV (reference sequence). This CDR3 region has 15 residues. The CDR3 DNA sequence: TGTGCCAGCAGTTTGTGGGGTATTGGGGCCAACGTCCTGACTTTC. It translates to CASSLWGIGANVLTF.

The rearrangement uses TRBV10-3 and TRBJ1-1, with D maybe TRBD1 (5 bases). The germline gives CDR1 ENHRY, CDR2 SYGVKD. V gave up 4 bases and J gave up 10 bases, with 13 bases separating them. The CDR3 runs to 12 residues. The CDR3 DNA is TGTGCCATCAGTGGGGGGACGAGGGGAGCTTTCTTT. Protein product: CAISGGTRGAFF.